The 19 T cell receptor beta chains presented below share a single source sample, sequenced in a study of blood T cell repertoires in COVID-19. Repertoires were generated with immunoSEQ multiplex PCR, while TCRdb's copy carries only in-frame clones and drops some. The repertoire holds tens of thousands of clones, with 70% to 90% as singletons. Sequencing was performed on peripheral blood. Every receptor here comes from a man aged 70-80 years with active COVID-19.

V gene TRBV28 combines with J gene TRBJ1-4; D is perhaps TRBD1 (6 bases). The V gene's germline CDR1 is MDHEN and CDR2 SYDVKM. Deletions cut 3 bases from V and 6 bases from J, with 11 bases between. The CDR3 extends over 14 amino acids. CDR3 amino acids: CASSLETGYEKLFF. The DNA for the CDR3 is TGTGCCAGCAGTTTGGAGACAGGATATGAAAAACTGTTTTTT.

The chain carries TRBV24-1 and TRBJ1-2; D remains unclear. This CDR3 spans 11 amino acids. V was clipped by 5 bases and J by 7 bases, with 7 bases between them. Germline V gives CDR1 KGHDR, CDR2 SFDVKD. CDR3 sequence (DNA): TGTGCCACCAGTGGAGGGTTTGGCTACACCTTC. It translates to CATSGGFGYTF.

V and J are TRBV10-3 and TRBJ2-3, with TRBD2 identical over 8 bases. Germline lookup yields CDR1 ENHRY and CDR2 SYGVKD. This CDR3 is built from 14 residues. With 6 bases clipped from V and 0 bases from J, the junction kept 2 bases outside the gene matches. The CDR3 loop is CAISKRESTDTQYF. DNA of the CDR3: TGTGCCATCAGCAAGCGGGAGAGCACAGATACGCAGTATTTT.

The count of this clone is one. This chain connects TRBV27 to TRBJ1-5, with 8 nucleotides matching TRBD1. The V gene end was trimmed by 5 bases and the J gene end by 4 bases; junction bases not matched to a gene: 10. The CDR3 runs 16 residues. The V gene's germline CDR1 is MNHEY and CDR2 SMNVEV (reference sequence). The CDR3 is CASSPWGTGVNQPQHF. CDR3 bases: TGTGCCAGCAGTCCCTGGGGGACAGGAGTTAATCAGCCCCAGCATTTT.

The chain has TRBV7-9 and TRBJ2-1, with TRBD2 as a possible D gene (5 bases). CDR1 and CDR2 (germline): SEHNR, FQNEAQ (reference sequence). The CDR3 spans 17 residues. Deletions cut 5 bases from V and 0 bases from J, with 17 bases between. In nucleotides, the CDR3 is TGTGCCAGCAGCGAGACCGGAGCGGCCAACTCCTACAATGAGCAGTTCTTC. Encoded protein: CASSETGAANSYNEQFF.

The V call is TRBV6-5, the J call TRBJ1-5; no clear D. V lost 5 bases to trimming and J lost 4 bases, with 9 bases between them. CDR1 is MNHEY, CDR2 SVGAGI, per germline. The CDR3 totals 13 residues. CDR3 region: CASSLIRNQPQHF. The CDR3 bases are TGTGCCAGCAGTCTGATCAGGAATCAGCCCCAGCATTTT.

The chain uses TRBV11-1 and TRBJ2-5; D not certain. Between the trimmed V and J ends, which lost 4 bases and 5 bases, there was a span of 8 bases. Germline V gene lookup returns CDR1 SGHAT and CDR2 FQDESV (reference sequence). This CDR3 has 12 residues. The CDR3 loop is CASSSASETQYF. In nucleotides, the CDR3 is TGTGCCAGCAGCTCAGCTTCGGAGACCCAGTACTTC.

This sequence joins TRBV19 and TRBJ2-7; 7 bases are shared with TRBD1. Unmatched junction bases numbered 7, after V lost 5 bases and J lost 3 bases. The CDR3 is 14 residues long. Germline CDR1 is LNHDA and CDR2 is SQIVND (reference sequence). The CDR3 region is CASSPRDRYYEQYF. The CDR3 DNA reads TGTGCCAGTAGTCCCCGGGACAGATACTACGAGCAGTACTTC.

This chain links TRBV4-1 with TRBJ1-6; D may be TRBD1 (6 bases). The V end lost 0 bases, the J end lost 8 bases, and 17 bases lay between the germline ends. The CDR3 is 17 residues long. Per germline, CDR1 MGHRA and CDR2 YSYEKL. The chain's CDR3 is CASSQDLGAPGYSPLHF. The CDR3 DNA follows: TGCGCCAGCAGCCAAGATCTGGGGGCCCCCGGTTATTCACCCCTCCACTTT.

The sample holds one count of this clone. The genes are TRBV7-2 and TRBJ2-2; 9 bases line up with TRBD2. The CDR3 contains 13 residues. Germline V CDR1 and CDR2: SGHTA, FQGNSA. Losses at the gene ends were 5 bases for V and 7 bases for J; bases not matched to a gene: 2. The CDR3 sequence: CASSTSGYGELFF. For the CDR3, the DNA is TGTGCCAGCAGCACTAGCGGGTACGGGGAGCTGTTTTTT.

The J gene is TRBJ2-5, the V gene TRBV24-1, with 9 bases matching TRBD1. This CDR3 has 15 amino acids. The V gene end was trimmed by 3 bases and the J gene end by 4 bases; junction bases not matched to a gene: 5. Germline CDR1 and CDR2: KGHDR and SFDVKD. CDR3 coding DNA: TGTGCCACCAGTGATAAACAGGGGGCGGGAGAGACCCAGTACTTC. This codes for CATSDKQGAGETQYF.

This chain links TRBV7-2 with TRBJ1-1; 8 bases align to TRBD1. Per germline, CDR1 SGHTA and CDR2 FQGNSA. This CDR3 comprises 14 residues. J was trimmed by 5 bases and V by 7 bases; bases with no gene match: 9. CDR3 DNA: TGTGCCAGCACCGAAACAGGGGGTCAGACTGAAGCTTTCTTT. Its protein product is CASTETGGQTEAFF.

The V and J genes are TRBV10-2 and TRBJ1-4; D is undetermined. V lost 3 bases, J lost 13 bases, and 12 bases lay in between. Germline assignment: CDR1 WSHSY and CDR2 SAAADI. This CDR3 comprises 12 residues. The CDR3 sequence is CASSDTGIVLFF. In nucleotides, the CDR3 is TGCGCCAGCAGTGACACGGGGATAGTACTGTTTTTT.

The chain has TRBV7-8 and TRBJ2-2; 7 bases line up with TRBD2. The length of the CDR3 is 16 residues. V shed 1 base, J shed 0 bases, and the junction held 2 bases outside the gene matches. Germline V gives CDR1 SGHVS, CDR2 FQNEAQ. The CDR3 nucleotides read TGTGCCAGCAGCTTAGATAGCGGGTCGAACACCGGGGAGCTGTTTTTT. It is translated as CASSLDSGSNTGELFF.

The rearrangement joins TRBV7-2 to TRBJ2-3; 8 bases fit TRBD2. The V and J ends lost 3 bases and 6 bases, in that order; junction bases with no gene match: 11. This CDR3 region has 16 residues. Germline V gene data show CDR1 as SGHTA and CDR2 as FQGNSA. CDR3 coding DNA: TGTGCCAGCAGCTTTTACTCTAGCGGGCGAGGGGATACGCAGTATTTT. This codes for CASSFYSSGRGDTQYF.

For the CDR3, the DNA is TGTGCCTGGAGTATGAGGCCGGGGAATCAGCCCCAGCATTTT. This codes for CAWSMRPGNQPQHF. The chain links TRBV30 to TRBJ1-5; no clear D. Trimming removed 2 bases from V and 4 bases from J, with 12 bases in between. Per germline, CDR1 GTSNPN and CDR2 SVGIG (reference sequence). This CDR3 has 14 residues.

The chain is built from TRBV29-1 and TRBJ1-3; D may be TRBD1 (6 bases). The V gene's germline CDR1 is SQVTM and CDR2 ANQGSEA. This CDR3 comprises 13 residues. Between the trimmed V and J ends, which lost 7 bases and 0 bases, there was a span of 10 bases. The CDR3 nucleotides read TGCAGCGGAGGGACACTCTCTGGAAACACCATATATTTT. Translation: CSGGTLSGNTIYF. The full variable domain, in which reference TRBV29-1 and TRBJ1-3 provide the parts outside the CDR3, is SAVISQKPSRDICQRGTSLTIQCQVDSQVTMMFWYRQQPGQSLTLIATANQGSEATYESGFVIDKFPISRPNLTFSTLTVSNMSPEDSSIYLCSGGTLSGNTIYFGEGSWLTVV.

The chain couples TRBV19 to TRBJ1-5; 11 nucleotides align to TRBD1. The CDR3 spans 16 residues. Germline lookup yields CDR1 LNHDA and CDR2 SQIVND (reference sequence). With 6 bases clipped from V and 2 bases from J, the junction kept 6 bases outside the gene matches. CDR3 loop: CASRADRGRGNQPQHF. DNA of the CDR3: TGTGCCAGTAGGGCGGACAGGGGGCGAGGCAATCAGCCCCAGCATTTT.

V usage is TRBV18 and J usage is TRBJ2-3; D ambiguous. The CDR3 is made up of 12 amino acids. Germline V gives CDR1 KGHSH, CDR2 LQKENI. V was shortened by 0 bases and J by 9 bases, with 7 bases between the two germline ends. CDR3 sequence reads: CASSPPAETQYF. The CDR3 nucleotides read TGTGCCAGCTCACCACCCGCGGAGACGCAGTATTTT.